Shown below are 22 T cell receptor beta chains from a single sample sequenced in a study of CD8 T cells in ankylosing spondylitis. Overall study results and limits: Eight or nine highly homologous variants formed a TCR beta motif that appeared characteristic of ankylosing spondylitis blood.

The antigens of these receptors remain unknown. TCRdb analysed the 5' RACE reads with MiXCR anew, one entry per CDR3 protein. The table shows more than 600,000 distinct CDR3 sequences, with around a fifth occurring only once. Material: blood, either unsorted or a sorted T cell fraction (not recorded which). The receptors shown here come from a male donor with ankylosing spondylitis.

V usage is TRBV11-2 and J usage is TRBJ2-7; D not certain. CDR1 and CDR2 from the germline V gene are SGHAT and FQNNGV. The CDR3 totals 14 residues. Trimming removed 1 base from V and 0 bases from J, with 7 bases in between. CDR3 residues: CASSLAVLSYEQYF. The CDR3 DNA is TGTGCCAGCAGCTTAGCAGTTCTCTCCTACGAGCAGTACTTC.

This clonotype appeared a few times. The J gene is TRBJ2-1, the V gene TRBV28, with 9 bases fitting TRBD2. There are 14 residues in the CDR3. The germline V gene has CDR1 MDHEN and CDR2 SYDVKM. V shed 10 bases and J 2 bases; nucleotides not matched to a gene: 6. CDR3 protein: CATTTSGTYNEQFF. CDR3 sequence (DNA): TGTGCCACTACGACTAGCGGCACCTACAATGAGCAGTTCTTC. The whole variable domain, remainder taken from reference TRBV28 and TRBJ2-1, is DVKVTQSSRYLVKRTGEKVFLECVQDMDHENMFWYRQDPGLGLRLIYFSYDVKMKEKGDIPEGYSVSREKKERFSLILESASTNQTSMYLCATTTSGTYNEQFFGPGTRLTVL.

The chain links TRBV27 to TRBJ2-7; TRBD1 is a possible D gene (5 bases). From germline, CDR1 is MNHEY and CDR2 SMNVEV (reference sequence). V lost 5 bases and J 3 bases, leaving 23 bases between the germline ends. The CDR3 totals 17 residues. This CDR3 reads CASSRSRKGLFSYEQYF. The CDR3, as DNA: TGTGCCAGCAGTCGGAGCCGTAAGGGGCTTTTTAGCTACGAGCAGTACTTC.

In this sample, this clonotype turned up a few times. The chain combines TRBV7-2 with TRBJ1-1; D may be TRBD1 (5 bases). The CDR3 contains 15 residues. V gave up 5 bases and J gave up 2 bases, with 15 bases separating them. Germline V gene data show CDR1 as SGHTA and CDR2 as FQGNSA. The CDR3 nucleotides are TGTGCCAGCAGCCAACCGACAGACTCTAACACTGAAGCTTTCTTT. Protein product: CASSQPTDSNTEAFF.

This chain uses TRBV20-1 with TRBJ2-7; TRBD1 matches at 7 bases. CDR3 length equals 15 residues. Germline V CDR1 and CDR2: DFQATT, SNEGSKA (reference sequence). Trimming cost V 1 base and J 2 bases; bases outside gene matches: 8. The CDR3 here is CSARGHRGPPYEQYF. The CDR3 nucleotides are TGCAGTGCTAGAGGCCACAGGGGCCCTCCCTACGAGCAGTACTTC.

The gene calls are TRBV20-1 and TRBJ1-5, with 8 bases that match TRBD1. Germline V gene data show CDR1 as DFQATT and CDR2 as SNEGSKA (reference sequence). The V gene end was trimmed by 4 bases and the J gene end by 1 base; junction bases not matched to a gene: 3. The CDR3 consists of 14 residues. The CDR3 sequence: CSAKRTGSNQPQHF. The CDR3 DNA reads TGCAGTGCTAAACGGACAGGGAGCAATCAGCCCCAGCATTTT.

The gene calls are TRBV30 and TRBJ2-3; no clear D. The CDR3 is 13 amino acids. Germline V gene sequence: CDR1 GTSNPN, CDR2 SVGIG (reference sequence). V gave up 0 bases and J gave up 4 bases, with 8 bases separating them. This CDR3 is CAWSVLSSDTQYF. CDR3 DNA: TGTGCCTGGAGTGTACTGTCCTCAGATACGCAGTATTTT.

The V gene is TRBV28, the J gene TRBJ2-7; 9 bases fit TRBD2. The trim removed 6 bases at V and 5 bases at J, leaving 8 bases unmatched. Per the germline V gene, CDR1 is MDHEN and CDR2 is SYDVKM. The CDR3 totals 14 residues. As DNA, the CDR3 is TGTGCCAGCAGACAGACCGGGACTAGCAACGAGCAGTACTTC. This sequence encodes CASRQTGTSNEQYF.

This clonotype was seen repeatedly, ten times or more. CDR3 DNA sequence: TGTGCCAGCAGTTTCGTCGGCAGGGGGGTTGGCTACACCTTC. It is translated as CASSFVGRGVGYTF. The chain uses TRBV27 and TRBJ1-2, with 7 nucleotides matching TRBD1. V trimming: 3 bases; J trimming: 7 bases; junction bases outside the gene matches: 8. Germline CDR1 reads MNHEY; CDR2 reads SMNVEV (reference sequence). The CDR3 runs 14 residues.

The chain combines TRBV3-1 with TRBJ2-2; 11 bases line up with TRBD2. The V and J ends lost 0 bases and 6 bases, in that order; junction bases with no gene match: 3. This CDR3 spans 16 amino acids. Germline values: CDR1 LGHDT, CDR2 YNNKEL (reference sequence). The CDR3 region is CASSQDLTSGAGELFF. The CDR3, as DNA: TGTGCCAGCAGCCAAGACCTGACTAGCGGGGCCGGGGAGCTGTTTTTT.

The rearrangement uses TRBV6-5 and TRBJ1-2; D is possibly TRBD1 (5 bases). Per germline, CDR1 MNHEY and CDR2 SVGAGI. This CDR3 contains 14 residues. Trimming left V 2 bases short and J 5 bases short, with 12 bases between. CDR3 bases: TGTGCCAGCAGTTACGCAGGGTTGGCATATGGCTACACCTTC. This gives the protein CASSYAGLAYGYTF.

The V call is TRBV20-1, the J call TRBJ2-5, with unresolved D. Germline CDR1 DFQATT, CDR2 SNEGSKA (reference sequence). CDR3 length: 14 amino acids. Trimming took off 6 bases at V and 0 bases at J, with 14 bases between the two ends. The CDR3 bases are TGCAGTGCGGTTGAAAAGACGTACCAAGAGACCCAGTACTTC. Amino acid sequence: CSAVEKTYQETQYF.

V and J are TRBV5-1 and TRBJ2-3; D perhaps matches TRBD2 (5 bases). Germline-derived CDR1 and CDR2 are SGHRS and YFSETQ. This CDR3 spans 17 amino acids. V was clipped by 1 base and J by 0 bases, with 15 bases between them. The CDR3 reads CASSLNVASSSTDTQYF. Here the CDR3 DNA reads TGCGCCAGCAGCTTGAATGTAGCTAGCTCTAGCACAGATACGCAGTATTTT.

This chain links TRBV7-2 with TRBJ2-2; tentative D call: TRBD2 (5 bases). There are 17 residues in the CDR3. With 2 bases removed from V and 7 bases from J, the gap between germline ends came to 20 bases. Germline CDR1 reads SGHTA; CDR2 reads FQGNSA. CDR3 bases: TGTGCCAGCAGCTTATTGGCCAGGCAGAGGGCGAGCGGGGAGCTGTTTTTT. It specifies CASSLLARQRASGELFF.

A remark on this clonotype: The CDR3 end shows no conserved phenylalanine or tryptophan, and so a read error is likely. CDR3 loop: CASSLPGANTIYL. DNA of the CDR3: TGTGCCAGCAGCTTGCCGGGTGCAAACACCATATATCTT. V is TRBV11-2 and J is TRBJ1-3; D call uncertain. Germline-derived CDR1 and CDR2 are SGHAT and FQNNGV. The CDR3 has 13 residues. V lost 3 bases, J lost 6 bases, and 9 bases lay in between.

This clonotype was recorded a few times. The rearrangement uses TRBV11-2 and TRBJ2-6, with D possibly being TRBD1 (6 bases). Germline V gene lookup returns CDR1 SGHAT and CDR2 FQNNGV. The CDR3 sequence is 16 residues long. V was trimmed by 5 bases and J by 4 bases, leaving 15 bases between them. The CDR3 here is CASSPQQGTGANVLTF. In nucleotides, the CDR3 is TGTGCCAGCAGCCCCCAGCAGGGGACCGGGGCCAACGTCCTGACTTTC. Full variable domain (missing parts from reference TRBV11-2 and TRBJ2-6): EAGVAQSPRYKIIEKRQSVAFWCNPISGHATLYWYQQILGQGPKLLIQFQNNGVVDDSQLPKDRFSAERLKGVDSTLKIQPAKLEDSAVYLCASSPQQGTGANVLTFGAGSRLTVL.

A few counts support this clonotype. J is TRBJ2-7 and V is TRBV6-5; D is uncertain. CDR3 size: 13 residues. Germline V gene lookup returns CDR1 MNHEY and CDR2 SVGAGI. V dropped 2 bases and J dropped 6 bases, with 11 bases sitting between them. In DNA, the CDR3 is TGTGCCAGCAGTTACACCACAACGGGCGAGCAGTACTTC. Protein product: CASSYTTTGEQYF.

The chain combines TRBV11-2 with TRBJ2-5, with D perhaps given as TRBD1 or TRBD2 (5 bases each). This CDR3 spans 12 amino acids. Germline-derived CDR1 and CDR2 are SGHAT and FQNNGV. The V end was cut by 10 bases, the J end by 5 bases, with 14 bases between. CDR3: CATRQWGETQYF. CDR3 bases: TGTGCCACCAGACAGTGGGGGGAGACCCAGTACTTC.

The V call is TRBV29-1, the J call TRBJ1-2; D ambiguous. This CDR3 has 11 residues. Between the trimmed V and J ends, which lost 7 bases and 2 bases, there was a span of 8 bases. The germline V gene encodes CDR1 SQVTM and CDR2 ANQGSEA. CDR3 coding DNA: TGCAGCGAATACAGCAACTATGGCTACACCTTC. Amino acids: CSEYSNYGYTF.

For the CDR3, the DNA is TGTGCTAGTGGTTTGGTACTCGGCAGACAGTACGAGCAGTACTTC. It encodes CASGLVLGRQYEQYF. This chain uses TRBV12-5 with TRBJ2-7, with D possibly being TRBD1 (5 bases). The CDR3 spans 15 residues. The V gene lost 0 bases and the J gene lost 4 bases, with 13 bases spanning the gap. Per germline, CDR1 LGHNT and CDR2 FRNRAP.

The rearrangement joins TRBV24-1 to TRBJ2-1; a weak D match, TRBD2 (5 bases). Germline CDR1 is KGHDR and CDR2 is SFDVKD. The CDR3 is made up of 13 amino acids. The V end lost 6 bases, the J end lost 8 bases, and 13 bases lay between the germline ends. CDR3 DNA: TGTGCCACCAGTCGTGCGGGTGATGATGAGCAGTTCTTC. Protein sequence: CATSRAGDDEQFF.

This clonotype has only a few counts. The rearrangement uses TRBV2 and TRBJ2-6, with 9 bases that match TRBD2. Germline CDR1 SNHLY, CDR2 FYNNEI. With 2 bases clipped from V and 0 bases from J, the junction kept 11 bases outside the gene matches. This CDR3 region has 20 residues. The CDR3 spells CASSERLAGLSSSGANVLTF. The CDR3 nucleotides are TGTGCCAGCAGTGAACGCCTAGCGGGACTATCAAGCTCTGGGGCCAACGTCCTGACTTTC. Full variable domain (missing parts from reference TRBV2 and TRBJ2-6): EPEVTQTPSHQVTQMGQEVILRCVPISNHLYFYWYRQILGQKVEFLVSFYNNEISEKSEIFDDQFSVERPDGSNFTLKIRSTKLEDSAMYFCASSERLAGLSSSGANVLTFGAGSRLTVL.